The rows below give T cell receptor beta chains drawn from one sample of a study of CD8 T cells in Susac syndrome. TCRdb ran MiXCR on the immunoSEQ multiplex PCR reads and lists one entry per CDR3 protein. The repertoire holds 150,000 or so distinct CDR3 sequences, with over 85% as singletons. Material: CD4+ T cells from PBMCs. The receptors were sampled from a human donor in good health. CDR3s include the opening cysteine and the closing phenylalanine or tryptophan. The D gene is left open where the match is weak. Only part of the rows carry a size: once, few, many, or a class if the clone is expanded.

V,J,D,size,CDR3,DNA
TRBV29-1,TRBJ2-1,TRBD2,NA,CSVPGLAVLDEQFF,TGCAGCGTCCCCGGACTAGCGGTCTTAGATGAGCAGTTCTTC
TRBV7-9,TRBJ1-4,TRBD1,NA,CASSELMGTGFEKLFF,TGTGCCAGCAGCGAATTAATGGGGACAGGATTCGAAAAACTGTTTTTT
TRBV7-2,TRBJ2-5,NA,NA,CASSPRTEETQYF,TGTGCCAGCAGCCCCCGGACAGAAGAGACCCAGTACTTC
TRBV6-6,TRBJ2-5,NA,NA,CASRRQETQYF,TGTGCCAGCAGGCGGCAAGAGACCCAGTACTTC
TRBV5-1,TRBJ1-5,NA,NA,CASSLEGEQPQHF,TGCGCCAGCAGCTTGGAAGGGGAGCAGCCCCAGCATTTT
TRBV27,TRBJ1-1,TRBD1,NA,CASSLRDRGRMNTEAFF,TGTGCCAGCAGTTTAAGGGACAGGGGGAGGATGAACACTGAAGCTTTCTTT
TRBV20-1,TRBJ2-3,NA,once,CSAIQGSTDTQYF,TGCAGTGCTATACAGGGTAGCACAGATACGCAGTATTTT
TRBV20-1,TRBJ1-2,TRBD1,NA,CSARDDGTGGSYGYTF,TGCAGTGCTAGAGATGACGGGACAGGGGGCAGCTATGGCTACACCTTC
TRBV2,TRBJ1-6,TRBD1,NA,CASEQTGGDSPLHF,TGTGCCAGCGAACAGACAGGGGGGGATTCACCCCTCCACTTT
TRBV12-3/TRBV12-4,TRBJ2-3,NA,NA,CASRSDQLSYTQYF,TGTGCCAGCAGATCCGACCAGCTATCCTATACGCAGTATTTT
TRBV12-3/TRBV12-4,TRBJ1-2,TRBD1,NA,CASSSRRTGVGYTF,TGTGCCAGCAGTTCACGCCGCACAGGGGTAGGCTACACCTTC
TRBV28,TRBJ1-5,NA,NA,CASSFGGEGNQPQHF,TGTGCCAGCAGTTTTGGGGGAGAGGGCAATCAGCCCCAGCATTTT
TRBV21-1,TRBJ2-1,NA,once,CASSKRQGSRNEQFF,TGTGCCAGCAGCAAACGACAGGGATCTAGGAATGAGCAGTTCTTC
TRBV20-1,TRBJ1-2,TRBD1,NA,CSASRQGNAGYGYTF,TGCAGTGCTAGTCGACAGGGAAATGCGGGCTATGGCTACACCTTC
TRBV20-1,TRBJ2-7,NA,NA,CSARDSGGVYF,TGCAGTGCTAGAGATTCCGGGGGTGTGTACTTC
TRBV7-3,TRBJ2-2,TRBD1,once,CASSSSGTEAGELFF,TGTGCCAGCAGCTCCTCCGGGACAGAAGCCGGGGAGCTGTTTTTT
TRBV20-1,TRBJ2-1,NA,once,CSAPGESSYNEQFF,TGCAGTGCTCCGGGGGAAAGCTCCTACAATGAGCAGTTCTTC
TRBV20-1,TRBJ2-7,NA,NA,CSAPHGSYEQYF,TGCAGTGCCCCTCATGGATCCTACGAGCAGTACTTC
TRBV30,TRBJ2-5,TRBD1,NA,CAWSGTGGGETQYF,TGTGCCTGGAGTGGGACAGGGGGCGGGGAGACCCAGTACTTC
TRBV29-1,TRBJ1-6,NA,NA,CSVSRSANSPLHF,TGCAGCGTTAGTAGGTCGGCCAATTCACCCCTCCACTTT
TRBV20-1,TRBJ1-1,NA,NA,CSAERVGGLLNTEAFF,TGCAGTGCGGAAAGGGTGGGGGGCTTGCTAAACACTGAAGCTTTCTTT
TRBV12-3/TRBV12-4,TRBJ2-5,NA,NA,CASTQGGPQETQYF,TGTGCCAGCACCCAAGGAGGGCCCCAAGAGACCCAGTACTTC
TRBV20-1,TRBJ2-3,NA,NA,CSARDQASTDTQYF,TGCAGTGCTAGAGATCAAGCGAGCACAGATACGCAGTATTTT
TRBV7-2,TRBJ2-5,TRBD1,NA,CASRKTGGQETQYF,TGTGCCAGCAGGAAGACAGGGGGCCAGGAGACCCAGTACTTC
TRBV18,TRBJ1-6,TRBD1,NA,CASSQTGVDSPLHF,TGTGCCAGCTCCCAGACAGGGGTGGATTCACCCCTCCACTTT
TRBV14,TRBJ1-1,NA,NA,CASSQGSTHSRRDTEAFF,TGTGCCAGCAGCCAAGGAAGTACGCACTCAAGGCGGGACACTGAAGCTTTCTTT